Sequencing of this TCR beta chain was carried out in a study of T-cell memory formation after mild COVID-19. Overall study results and limits: Proof of SARS-CoV-2 specificity was absent for the second-wave clones that crested on day 37.

One entry per CDR3 protein results from TCRdb running MiXCR on the 5' RACE reads. The table has under 350,000 distinct CDR3 sequences, under 20% seen once. For this clonotype: Its target is unknown.

Trimming shortened V by 8 bases and J by 6 bases, and 13 bases separated the two germline ends. The CDR3 is 13 amino acids. This sequence joins TRBV12-3 or TRBV12-4 and TRBJ1-4; D remains unclear. The TCR originated in a man aged 18 to 29 who had mild COVID-19 (a few samples of this study predate the infection). Cell type and time point are not known. Sequenced input: PBMCs or a T cell subset sorted from them (not recorded which). This CDR3 reads CASGPEGDEKLFF. CDR3 DNA: TGTGCCAGCGGCCCCGAGGGTGATGAAAAACTGTTTTTT.